This entry features one T cell receptor (beta chain) sequence. Preparing the TCRbeta library involved the use of unique molecular identifiers. MiXCR was run by TCRdb on the PCR reads, yielding one entry per CDR3 protein. Of over 100,000 distinct CDR3 sequences in the sample, approximately 10% were seen once. The CDR3 loop spans 15 amino acids. Per germline, CDR1 MDHEN and CDR2 SYDVKM. V lost 7 bases and J lost 4; bases outside the gene matches: 7. The data are from a study of T-cell reconstitution after alpha-beta-depleted transplantation in children. The material sequenced was PBMCs, taken before TCRalphabeta/CD19-depleted stem cell transplant. This receptor was taken from a boy younger than 10 with acute lymphoblastic leukemia, due to receive a stem cell transplant. The chain has TRBV28 and TRBJ1-5, with TRBD1 matching over 10 bases. CDR3 amino acids: CASTRTGGGNQPQHF. The CDR3 DNA sequence: TGTGCCAGCACCCGGACAGGGGGAGGTAATCAGCCCCAGCATTTT.